A selection of T cell receptor beta chains follows, all from one sample in a study of Graves' ophthalmopathy and Graves' hyperthyroidism. From the multiplex PCR reads, TCRdb called clonotypes with MiXCR, one entry per CDR3 protein. The table has roughly 400,000 distinct CDR3 sequences, about 16% seen once. The source material was peripheral blood. The source is a woman under 30 with stable Graves' hyperthyroidism. Each CDR3 is given with its conserved first and last residue. The D gene is left open where the match is weak. Rows give clone size only sometimes, using once, few, many, or a class for an expanded clone.

>many|TRBV11-2|NA|TRBJ1-2
CASSLDASQNYGYTF
TGTGCCAGCAGCTTAGATGCAAGTCAGAACTATGGCTACACCTTC
>many|TRBV12-3/TRBV12-4|NA|TRBJ2-7
CASRPGLGEYEQYF
TGTGCCAGCAGGCCGGGGCTCGGCGAGTACGAGCAGTACTTC
>many|TRBV20-1|NA|TRBJ2-5
CSAPGTGLKTQYF
TGCAGTGCCCCCGGGACTGGTTTAAAGACCCAGTACTTC
>many|TRBV27|NA|TRBJ1-2
CASSPKNSGLYGYTF
TGTGCCAGCAGTCCTAAAAATTCGGGACTCTATGGCTACACCTTC
>many|TRBV6-1|NA|TRBJ2-2
CASREPGVSTGELFF
TGTGCCAGCAGAGAACCCGGGGTCTCAACCGGGGAGCTGTTTTTT
>NA|TRBV28|TRBD2|TRBJ2-7
CASSFAREGPYEQYF
TGTGCCAGCAGTTTCGCTCGGGAGGGCCCCTACGAGCAGTACTTC
>many|TRBV24-1|TRBD1|TRBJ2-7
CAAGTGSYEQYF
TGTGCCGCCGGGACAGGTTCCTACGAGCAGTACTTC
>many|TRBV12-3/TRBV12-4|NA|TRBJ1-1
CASSSQSQTEAFF
TGTGCCAGCAGTTCCCAGTCTCAAACTGAAGCTTTCTTT
>many|TRBV7-2|NA|TRBJ2-7
CASSQGGRGRLYEQYF
TGTGCCAGCAGTCAGGGGGGTAGGGGTCGACTTTACGAGCAGTACTTC
>NA|TRBV6-1|NA|TRBJ2-5
CASSGWGGVGETQYF
TGTGCCAGCAGTGGATGGGGCGGGGTTGGCGAGACCCAGTACTTC
>many|TRBV7-9|TRBD1|TRBJ2-5
CASSLSTGGTQYF
TGTGCCAGCAGCTTATCGACAGGGGGAACCCAGTACTTC
>few|TRBV14|NA|TRBJ1-1
CASSQGARAEAFF
TGTGCCAGCAGCCAGGGGGCGAGGGCTGAAGCTTTCTTT
>many|TRBV29-1|NA|TRBJ2-5
CSAGRRPNRRVLRETQYF
TGCAGCGCCGGACGACGGCCGAATCGCAGGGTGTTGAGAGAGACCCAGTACTTC
>NA|TRBV9|NA|TRBJ1-2
CASSAQETGWEGYTF
TGTGCCAGCAGCGCCCAGGAGACAGGATGGGAGGGCTACACCTTC
>many|TRBV20-1|NA|TRBJ1-2
CSATVGYGYTF
TGCAGTGCCACAGTAGGCTATGGCTACACCTTC
>many|TRBV5-1|NA|TRBJ2-7
CASSPDSLPYEQYF
TGCGCCAGCAGCCCGGACAGTCTTCCCTACGAGCAGTACTTC
>many|TRBV19|TRBD1|TRBJ1-5
CASRTGAQPQHF
TGTGCCAGCAGGACAGGGGCTCAGCCCCAGCATTTT
>many|TRBV6-1|NA|TRBJ2-5
CASSELRSQETQYF
TGTGCCAGCAGTGAACTTCGGTCGCAAGAGACCCAGTACTTC
>NA|TRBV19|TRBD2|TRBJ2-1
CASSSGTSGDFYNEQFF
TGTGCCAGTAGTAGTGGGACTAGCGGGGATTTCTACAATGAGCAGTTCTTC
>many|TRBV12-3/TRBV12-4|NA|TRBJ2-2
CASSRGDAGELFF
TGTGCCAGCAGCCGAGGGGACGCCGGGGAGCTGTTTTTT
>many|TRBV12-3/TRBV12-4|TRBD1|TRBJ2-7
CASMAPAGIRGEQYF
TGTGCCAGCATGGCCCCGGCAGGAATCAGGGGGGAGCAGTACTTC
>many|TRBV6-2/TRBV6-3|NA|TRBJ1-1
CASSYTRPGGTEAFF
TGTGCCAGCAGTTACACGCGCCCGGGCGGCACTGAAGCTTTCTTT
>NA|TRBV20-1|TRBD2|TRBJ2-7
CSGGLAGAYEQYF
TGCAGTGGGGGACTAGCGGGAGCCTACGAGCAGTACTTC
>many|TRBV5-4|NA|TRBJ1-1
CASSLAGILVHTEAFF
TGTGCCAGCAGCTTGGCGGGCATCTTGGTTCACACTGAAGCTTTCTTT
>few|TRBV5-1|NA|TRBJ2-7
CASSSALDSGGYEQYF
TGCGCCAGCAGCTCTGCCCTGGATTCAGGCGGGTACGAGCAGTACTTC
>many|TRBV7-8|NA|TRBJ1-1
CASSLSLIRNTEAFF
TGTGCCAGCAGCTTATCTCTGATCCGGAACACTGAAGCTTTCTTT
>many|TRBV5-1|TRBD1|TRBJ1-1
CASSAGQGWRTEAFF
TGCGCCAGCAGCGCTGGACAGGGGTGGAGAACTGAAGCTTTCTTT
>few|TRBV6-5|NA|TRBJ1-2
CASSNTRTGGYTF
TGTGCCAGCAGTAATACTCGGACGGGGGGCTACACCTTC
>many|TRBV5-1|NA|TRBJ2-2
CASTSGQYRGELFF
TGCGCCAGCACCTCGGGTCAATATCGCGGGGAGCTGTTTTTT
>many|TRBV2|TRBD1|TRBJ1-2
CASIRQGNYGYTF
TGTGCCAGCATCCGACAGGGGAACTATGGCTACACCTTC
>few|TRBV5-6|NA|TRBJ1-1
CASSPPTLNTEAFF
TGTGCCAGCAGCCCTCCGACATTGAACACTGAAGCTTTCTTT
>many|TRBV20-1|TRBD1|TRBJ1-1
CSVLTGSMLTEAFF
TGCAGTGTTTTGACAGGGTCGATGTTAACTGAAGCTTTCTTT
>NA|TRBV5-6|NA|TRBJ1-1
CASSTTSVPIAMNTEAFF
TGTGCCAGCAGCACCACATCAGTCCCAATAGCGATGAACACTGAAGCTTTCTTT
>few|TRBV5-6|TRBD1|TRBJ2-2
CASYLSVTGGTGELFF
TGTGCCAGCTATCTGTCTGTGACAGGGGGGACCGGGGAGCTGTTTTTT
>NA|TRBV5-4|TRBD1|TRBJ2-6
CASTLGQGTAGANVLTF
TGTGCCAGCACCCTGGGACAGGGGACTGCCGGGGCCAACGTCCTGACTTTC
>many|TRBV14|NA|TRBJ2-2
CASSQVAGTTGELFF
TGTGCCAGCAGCCAAGTGGCGGGGACCACCGGGGAGCTGTTTTTT
>many|TRBV6-5|NA|TRBJ2-2
CASSYPGHTGELFF
TGTGCCAGCAGTTACCCGGGACACACCGGGGAGCTGTTTTTT
>many|TRBV10-2|TRBD2|TRBJ2-5
CASSESTGLEEGGTQYF
TGCGCCAGCAGTGAGTCGACGGGACTAGAAGAAGGGGGGACCCAGTACTTC
>many|TRBV6-1|TRBD1|TRBJ1-5
CASEGGQGHQPQHF
TGTGCCAGCGAGGGGGGACAGGGTCACCAGCCCCAGCATTTT
>NA|TRBV19|TRBD1|TRBJ2-7
CASSILAGQASYEQYF
TGTGCCAGTAGTATCCTTGCGGGACAGGCCTCCTACGAGCAGTACTTC
>few|TRBV6-2/TRBV6-3|NA|TRBJ2-5
CASTGFGSGETQYF
TGTGCCAGCACTGGGTTCGGCTCGGGAGAGACCCAGTACTTC
>many|TRBV12-3/TRBV12-4|TRBD2|TRBJ2-7
CASSSGTSGGGEQYF
TGTGCCAGCAGTTCCGGGACTAGCGGGGGGGGCGAGCAGTACTTC
>many|TRBV20-1|NA|TRBJ2-5
CSARAGTIFGETQYF
TGCAGTGCTAGAGCCGGGACAATATTTGGGGAGACCCAGTACTTC
>NA|TRBV11-2|NA|TRBJ2-7
CASSQIGVSYEQYF
TGTGCCAGCAGCCAGATAGGGGTTTCCTACGAGCAGTACTTC
>few|TRBV9|TRBD1|TRBJ1-1
CASSPGGGAEAFF
TGTGCCAGCAGCCCAGGGGGGGGGGCTGAAGCTTTCTTT
>many|TRBV19|NA|TRBJ1-2
CASRTANYGYTF
TGTGCCAGTCGGACAGCTAACTATGGCTACACCTTC
>many|TRBV6-4|TRBD2|TRBJ2-2
CASNHVGGLPNTGELFF
TGTGCCAGCAATCATGTGGGGGGACTACCGAACACCGGGGAGCTGTTTTTT
>NA|TRBV2|TRBD2|TRBJ2-5
CASKVRGGPETQYF
TGTGCCAGCAAGGTCCGGGGGGGCCCAGAGACCCAGTACTTC
>NA|TRBV11-1|NA|TRBJ2-5
CASSLEPDQETQYF
TGTGCCAGCAGCTTAGAGCCAGACCAAGAGACCCAGTACTTC
>many|TRBV11-2|NA|TRBJ2-5
CASSLGEGSETQYF
TGTGCCAGCAGCTTAGGTGAAGGAAGCGAGACCCAGTACTTC
>many|TRBV12-3/TRBV12-4|NA|TRBJ2-6
CASSAFAGANVLTF
TGTGCCAGCAGTGCCTTCGCTGGGGCCAACGTCCTGACTTTC
>many|TRBV7-2|TRBD1|TRBJ1-1
CASSYWTGPMNTEAFF
TGTGCCAGCAGTTATTGGACAGGGCCCATGAACACTGAAGCTTTCTTT
>many|TRBV2|TRBD1|TRBJ1-5
CASSEPTGLYQPQHF
TGTGCCAGCAGTGAGCCGACAGGGCTCTATCAGCCCCAGCATTTT
>NA|TRBV20-1|TRBD1|TRBJ1-2
CSASRGGNYGYTF
TGCAGTGCTAGCCGAGGGGGCAACTATGGCTACACCTTC